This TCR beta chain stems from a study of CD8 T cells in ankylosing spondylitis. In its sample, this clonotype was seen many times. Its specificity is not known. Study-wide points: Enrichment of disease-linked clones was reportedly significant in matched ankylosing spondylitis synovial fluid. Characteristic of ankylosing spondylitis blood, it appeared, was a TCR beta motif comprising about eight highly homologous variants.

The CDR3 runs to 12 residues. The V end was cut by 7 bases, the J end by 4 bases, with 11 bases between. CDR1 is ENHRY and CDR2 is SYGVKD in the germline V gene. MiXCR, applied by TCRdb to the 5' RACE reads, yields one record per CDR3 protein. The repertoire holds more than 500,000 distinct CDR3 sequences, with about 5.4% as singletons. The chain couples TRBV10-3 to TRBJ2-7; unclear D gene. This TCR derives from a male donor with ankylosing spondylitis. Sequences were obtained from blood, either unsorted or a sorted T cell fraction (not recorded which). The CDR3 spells CAIMDGRYEQYF. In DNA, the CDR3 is TGTGCCATCATGGACGGCCGTTACGAGCAGTACTTC.